Following are 3 T cell receptor beta chains from one sample sequenced in a study of OX40 agonist ivuxolimab in advanced cancers. This table comes from immunoSEQ multiplex PCR, and its TCRdb copy is limited to in-frame clones, with some not included. Among under 65,000 clones, approximately 84% were seen once, and the ten largest hold 2.5% to 3.5%. The starting material was CD4+ or CD8+ T cells sorted from blood, obtained in a trial of the OX40 agonist ivuxolimab. Every receptor here comes from an adult with an advanced solid tumor such as melanoma, head and neck, liver or kidney cancer.

This rearrangement joins TRBV2 to TRBJ2-2; possibly TRBD1 for D (5 bases). The CDR3 consists of 13 residues. With 3 bases removed from V and 6 bases from J, the gap between germline ends came to 8 bases. Looked up from germline, CDR1 is SNHLY and CDR2 is FYNNEI. The CDR3 coding sequence is TGTGCCAGCAGTGAGGGGCAGGCCGGGGAGCTGTTTTTT. Residues: CASSEGQAGELFF.

This sequence joins TRBV18 and TRBJ1-1; the match to TRBD1 covers 9 bases. The CDR3 is made up of 15 amino acids. The germline V gene has CDR1 KGHSH and CDR2 LQKENI. V was clipped by 6 bases and J by 4 bases; unmatched bases: 9. The CDR3: CASSPETGGSTEAFF. The CDR3, as DNA: TGTGCCAGCTCTCCGGAGACAGGGGGGTCCACTGAAGCTTTCTTT. Drawing the rest from reference TRBV18 and TRBJ1-1, the complete variable domain is NAGVMQNPRHLVRRRGQEARLRCSPMKGHSHVYWYRQLPEEGLKFMVYLQKENIIDESGMPKERFSAEFPKEGPSILRIQQVVRGDSAAYFCASSPETGGSTEAFFGQGTRLTVV.

The V call is TRBV6-5, the J call TRBJ2-3, with D perhaps matching TRBD2 (6 bases). The CDR3 length is 15 residues. CDR1 is MNHEY and CDR2 is SVGAGI in the germline V gene. V lost 9 bases and J 6 bases, leaving 22 bases between the germline ends. The CDR3 region has the DNA TGTGCCAGTGAGCTATCGGCGGGGTCTGGGGATACGCAGTATTTT. It encodes CASELSAGSGDTQYF.